These 22 T cell receptor beta chains share one sample of origin, sequenced in a study of T cell repertoires in cytomegalovirus infection. For these TCRs, the target antigens are not known. MiXCR, run by TCRdb on the reads, gives a single entry per CDR3 protein. This sample has some 590,000 distinct CDR3 sequences, with 35% to 50% found just once. Sample: cultured PBMCs, taken from culture after CMV antigen stimulation. Every receptor here comes from a human donor in good health (CMV status not recorded). Some clones in this sample may be carry-over from other donors' samples.

In the case of this clonotype: A read error is possible here, since a much larger clone lies one base away. The CDR3 does not end in the conserved phenylalanine or tryptophan, so this is likely a read error. The J gene is TRBJ2-1, the V gene TRBV7-6, with 9 nucleotides matching TRBD2. Losses at the gene ends were 5 bases for V and 8 bases for J; bases not matched to a gene: 7. The CDR3 totals 14 residues. Germline V gives CDR1 SGHVS, CDR2 FNYEAQ. The CDR3 DNA reads as TGTGCCAGCAGCCGCGGGGGGGCCATAGATGAGCAGTTCTCC. Encoded protein: CASSRGGAIDEQFS.

The chain couples TRBV18 to TRBJ2-5, with D possibly being TRBD1 or TRBD2 (5 bases each). CDR1 is KGHSH and CDR2 is LQKENI in the germline V gene. The length of the CDR3 is 15 residues. Trimming cost V 3 bases and J 6 bases, with 17 bases left between them. CDR3 in DNA: TGTGCCAGCTCACCTCCGACAGATCCGGGGAAGACCCAGTACTTC. Translated, it gives CASSPPTDPGKTQYF.

V gene TRBV4-2 combines with J gene TRBJ2-3; D may correspond to TRBD1 or TRBD2 (5 bases each). V gave up 8 bases and J gave up 10 bases, with 22 bases separating them. The CDR3 sequence is 14 residues long. The germline gives CDR1 LGHNA, CDR2 YNFKEQ. CDR3 in DNA: TGTGCCAGCGGGCAAGGAGGCCAGGGAGTATCGCAGTATTTT. The encoded protein is CASGQGGQGVSQYF.

This clonotype was observed a handful of times. This chain links TRBV7-8 with TRBJ1-5; D unresolved. Per germline, CDR1 SGHVS and CDR2 FQNEAQ. The germline V and J ends were trimmed by 2 bases and 5 bases, with 13 bases remaining between them. The CDR3 consists of 15 residues. The CDR3 loop is CASSLSGDGYQPQHF. CDR3 bases: TGTGCCAGCAGCTTAAGCGGTGACGGTTATCAGCCCCAGCATTTT.

The chain recombines TRBV6-2 or TRBV6-3 with TRBJ2-1; TRBD2 agrees at 8 bases. The CDR3 has 15 residues. Germline V gene lookup returns CDR1 MNHEY and CDR2 SVGEGT. Trimming took 5 bases from V and 2 from J; bases not matched to a gene: 5. In DNA form, the CDR3 reads TGTGCCAGCAGTCAAATAGCGGGAACCTACAATGAGCAGTTCTTC. It specifies CASSQIAGTYNEQFF.

This clonotype has only a few counts. The gene calls are TRBV4-1 and TRBJ1-4; D possibly corresponds to TRBD1 (5 bases). CDR3 size: 14 residues. The V gene lost 0 bases and the J gene lost 8 bases, with 10 bases spanning the gap. Germline loops: CDR1 MGHRA, CDR2 YSYEKL. This CDR3 is CASSQDTGREKLFF. For the CDR3, the DNA is TGCGCCAGCAGCCAAGATACAGGTAGAGAAAAACTGTTTTTT.

This chain uses TRBV6-6 with TRBJ1-1; D gene uncertain. The V gene's germline CDR1 is MNHNY and CDR2 SVGAGI (reference sequence). The CDR3 totals 14 residues. V was pared by 5 bases and J by 2 bases, with 12 bases between. For the CDR3, the DNA is TGTGCCAGCAGTGTAGGCACCTTCAACACTGAAGCTTTCTTT. It specifies CASSVGTFNTEAFF.

This clonotype was seen only a few times. This rearrangement joins TRBV6-1 to TRBJ1-1; D unresolved. CDR1 MNHNS and CDR2 SASEGT come from the germline V gene. This CDR3 has 12 residues. The V end was cut by 7 bases, the J end by 3 bases, with 9 bases between. The CDR3 spells CASIRWDTEAFF. The CDR3 DNA reads TGTGCCAGCATTAGGTGGGACACTGAAGCTTTCTTT.

There are a few counts of this clonotype. The CDR3 reads CASSLGGVPNEKLFF. The CDR3 bases are TGTGCCAGCAGCTTGGGGGGGGTACCGAATGAAAAACTGTTTTTT. The chain joins TRBV7-8 to TRBJ1-4; D possibly corresponds to TRBD1 (5 bases). Germline V gives CDR1 SGHVS, CDR2 FQNEAQ. This CDR3 is built from 15 residues. Trimming stripped 3 bases from V and 5 bases from J, with 13 bases between.

This chain uses TRBV19 with TRBJ2-2; D is uncertain. Germline V CDR1 and CDR2: LNHDA, SQIVND (reference sequence). The CDR3 covers 18 residues. The V end lost 1 base, the J end lost 1 base, and 16 bases lay between the germline ends. This CDR3 is CASSIVIGQVENTGELFF. The CDR3 DNA follows: TGTGCCAGTAGTATAGTAATCGGGCAGGTCGAGAACACCGGGGAGCTGTTTTTT.

The genes are TRBV28 and TRBJ2-7; 11 positions agree with TRBD2. CDR3 length equals 15 residues. Germline loops: CDR1 MDHEN, CDR2 SYDVKM. The V gene end was trimmed by 4 bases and the J gene end by 2 bases; junction bases not matched to a gene: 4. CDR3 nucleotides: TGTGCCAGCAGTTCTATAGCGGGGGGGCCCTACGAGCAGTACTTC. It yields the protein CASSSIAGGPYEQYF.

The J gene is TRBJ2-3, the V gene TRBV20-1; no definite D call. The CDR3 length is 13 residues. Germline assignment: CDR1 DFQATT and CDR2 SNEGSKA (reference sequence). Trimming left V 0 bases short and J 5 bases short, with 9 bases between. The CDR3 loop is CSARESTGDTQYF. CDR3 bases: TGCAGTGCTAGAGAAAGCACGGGAGATACGCAGTATTTT.

J is TRBJ2-7 and V is TRBV10-2; D is unresolved. The CDR3 spans 13 residues. V lost 5 bases and J 3 bases, leaving 11 bases between the germline ends. Germline CDR1 reads WSHSY; CDR2 reads SAAADI. CDR3 nucleotide sequence: TGCGCCAGCAGTTGGTCTGCCGACTACGAGCAGTACTTC. It codes for CASSWSADYEQYF.

This clonotype has a handful of counts. The chain couples TRBV7-2 to TRBJ2-3; 9 bases are a match to TRBD2. Trimming at V came to 6 bases and at J to 4 bases, leaving 14 bases not matched to a gene. CDR1 and CDR2 from the germline V gene are SGHTA and FQGNSA. This CDR3 contains 17 residues. CDR3: CASRPLGTSYRADTQYF. The CDR3 DNA reads TGTGCCAGCAGGCCCCTCGGGACTAGCTACCGAGCAGATACGCAGTATTTT.

This clonotype was seen a handful of times. V usage is TRBV20-1 and J usage is TRBJ2-7; no reliable D call. Trimming took 2 bases from V and 2 from J, leaving 16 bases between them. CDR3 length: 15 amino acids. Germline V gene data show CDR1 as DFQATT and CDR2 as SNEGSKA (reference sequence). The CDR3 bases are TGCAGTGCTAGACGGTTGGAAAGCATTGCCTACGAGCAGTACTTC. It is translated as CSARRLESIAYEQYF.

This sequence joins TRBV15 and TRBJ2-1; possible D gene TRBD2, 5 bases. CDR3 length: 17 amino acids. V lost 5 bases, J lost 1 base, and 18 bases lay in between. CDR1 LNHNV and CDR2 YYDKDF come from the germline V gene (reference sequence). CDR3 bases: TGTGCCACCAGCGGGCCCGAGGGCGGGTGGTCCTACAATGAGCAGTTCTTC. Amino acid sequence: CATSGPEGGWSYNEQFF.

V is TRBV12-3 or TRBV12-4 and J is TRBJ1-6; 8 nucleotides match TRBD1. Germline trimming cut 3 bases from V and 7 bases from J; bases unmatched to any gene: 5. This CDR3 comprises 15 residues. In DNA, the CDR3 is TGTGCCAGCAGTTTTGGACAGGGAAGGAATTCACCCCTCCACTTT. This encodes CASSFGQGRNSPLHF.

This clonotype was detected only a few times. This chain connects TRBV20-1 to TRBJ1-1, with 7 bases lining up with TRBD1. In germline, CDR1 is DFQATT, CDR2 SNEGSKA (reference sequence). This CDR3 contains 13 residues. V was clipped by 3 bases and J by 4 bases; unmatched bases: 5. The CDR3 nucleotides are TGCAGTGCTAGCAGGGGGACGGGCACTGAAGCTTTCTTT. Encoded protein: CSASRGTGTEAFF.

The chain carries TRBV27 and TRBJ1-6; TRBD1 is a possible D gene (5 bases). Per the germline V gene, CDR1 is MNHEY and CDR2 is SMNVEV (reference sequence). V shed 7 bases and J shed 8 bases, with 18 bases lying between them. The CDR3 has 15 residues. CDR3 nucleotides: TGTGCCAGCAACCTGGAGGGGCCGGAGTATTCACCCCTCCACTTT. This encodes CASNLEGPEYSPLHF.

V usage is TRBV20-1 and J usage is TRBJ2-7; 7 bases fit TRBD2. Per the germline V gene, CDR1 is DFQATT and CDR2 is SNEGSKA (reference sequence). CDR3 length equals 15 residues. V shed 1 base, J shed 4 bases, and the junction held 10 bases outside the gene matches. The CDR3: CSARGRGDLVYEQYF. For the CDR3, the DNA is TGCAGTGCTAGAGGCCGGGGGGACCTGGTGTACGAGCAGTACTTC.

This clonotype was detected only a few times. The CDR3 is CASSDPTGHYTF. The CDR3 DNA reads as TGTGCCAGCAGTGACCCGACAGGACACTACACCTTC. The rearrangement joins TRBV6-2 or TRBV6-3 to TRBJ1-2; D is possibly TRBD1 (6 bases). The germline CDR1 and CDR2 sequences are MNHEY and SVGEGT. The germline V and J ends were trimmed by 5 bases and 10 bases, with 14 bases remaining between them. This CDR3 region has 12 residues.

The chain joins TRBV7-2 to TRBJ1-3, with D unclear. The V gene's germline CDR1 is SGHTA and CDR2 FQGNSA. Trimming left V 5 bases short and J 10 bases short, with 24 bases between. The CDR3 loop spans 16 amino acids. As DNA, the CDR3 is TGTGCCAGCAGCGTGGGTCTGCCGACATCTCTCACGACCATATATTTT. Protein product: CASSVGLPTSLTTIYF.